What follows are 30 T cell receptor beta chains derived from one specimen sequenced in a study of T cell responses to AZD1222 COVID-19 vaccine. Assay used: immunoSEQ multiplex PCR; TCRdb lists only in-frame clones, some missing. This sample has about 110,000 clones, with 75% to 90% found just once. This material consisted of peripheral blood, taken on day 0 of AZD1222 vaccination. The receptors stem from an adult in good health.

The CDR3 DNA sequence: TGTGCCAGCAGCTTAGTGACAGGGTCTGTCAATGAGCAGTTCTTC. Protein sequence: CASSLVTGSVNEQFF. This chain uses TRBV7-2 with TRBJ2-1; 7 nucleotides align to TRBD1. Unmatched junction bases numbered 6, after V lost 1 base and J lost 6 bases. CDR3 length: 15 amino acids. CDR1 is SGHTA, CDR2 FQGNSA, per germline.

This chain connects TRBV5-4 to TRBJ2-5, with D perhaps TRBD1 (5 bases). The CDR3 runs to 14 residues. CDR1 and CDR2 from the germline V gene are SGHNT and YYREEE (reference sequence). V lost 2 bases, J lost 2 bases, and 10 bases lay in between. As DNA, the CDR3 is TGTGCCAGCAGCTTTTTGACAGAACAAGAGACCCAGTACTTC. This sequence encodes CASSFLTEQETQYF.

This chain links TRBV5-1 with TRBJ2-2; 12 bases map to TRBD1. J gave up 6 bases and V 0 bases, and 0 bases lay outside the gene matches. Germline V gene lookup returns CDR1 SGHRS and CDR2 YFSETQ. The CDR3 loop spans 15 amino acids. The CDR3 DNA reads as TGCGCCAGCAGCTTGGGGGACAGGGGGCCCGGGGAGCTGTTTTTT. Residues: CASSLGDRGPGELFF.

V is TRBV6-5 and J is TRBJ1-2, with 9 nucleotides matching TRBD1. The CDR3 loop spans 13 amino acids. J was trimmed by 7 bases and V by 3 bases; bases with no gene match: 3. Looked up from germline, CDR1 is MNHEY and CDR2 is SVGAGI. CDR3: CASSYTGGVGYTF. The DNA for the CDR3 is TGTGCCAGCAGTTATACAGGGGGCGTTGGCTACACCTTC.

The chain links TRBV5-5 to TRBJ1-3; no clear D. Trimming pared 0 bases from V and 1 base from J, leaving 11 bases between. The CDR3 is 16 residues long. Per germline, CDR1 SGHKS and CDR2 YYEKEE (reference sequence). The CDR3 coding sequence is TGTGCCAGCAGCTTGGGTTTGTCAGAATCTGGAAACACCATATATTTT. Residues: CASSLGLSESGNTIYF.

This sequence joins TRBV28 and TRBJ2-1; 15 positions match TRBD2. The V gene's germline CDR1 is MDHEN and CDR2 SYDVKM. Trimming at V came to 7 bases and at J to 7 bases, leaving 8 bases not matched to a gene. The CDR3 extends over 16 amino acids. CDR3 sequence (DNA): TGTGCCAGCATCCCTAGGGGGACTAGCGGGAGGAATGAGCAGTTCTTC. The encoded protein is CASIPRGTSGRNEQFF.

This chain joins TRBV20-1 and TRBJ1-5; tentatively, D is TRBD1 (5 bases). The CDR3 runs 9 residues. Germline loops: CDR1 DFQATT, CDR2 SNEGSKA (reference sequence). The chain's CDR3 is CSVGLPQHF. CDR3 nucleotides: TGCAGCGTGGGGCTGCCCCAGCATTTT.

The chain is built from TRBV6-2 or TRBV6-3 and TRBJ1-1; no firm D call. V was cut by 4 bases and J by 0 bases, with 6 bases left in between. The CDR3 contains 13 residues. The germline gives CDR1 MNHEY, CDR2 SVGEGT. This CDR3 reads CASSFTMNTEAFF. The CDR3 region has the DNA TGTGCCAGCAGTTTCACCATGAACACTGAAGCTTTCTTT.

This clone was recorded once. This rearrangement joins TRBV4-3 to TRBJ1-4, with TRBD1 matching 9 bases. Germline CDR1 is LGHNA and CDR2 is YSLEER. The CDR3 is 16 residues long. Trimming removed 4 bases from V and 8 bases from J; junction bases left unmatched: 11. Here the CDR3 DNA reads TGCGCCAGCAGCCGGAACGGACAGGGGAGGAGCGAAAAACTGTTTTTT. It encodes CASSRNGQGRSEKLFF.

The chain carries TRBV27 and TRBJ1-1; no reliable D call. The CDR3 length is 11 residues. The germline V gene has CDR1 MNHEY and CDR2 SMNVEV (reference sequence). Trimming removed 3 bases from V and 6 bases from J, with 5 bases in between. The CDR3 here is CASSFGAEAFF. CDR3 coding DNA: TGTGCCAGCAGTTTTGGGGCTGAAGCTTTCTTT.

This rearrangement joins TRBV27 to TRBJ2-7, with D possibly matching TRBD2 (6 bases). The germline V and J ends were trimmed by 3 bases and 3 bases, with 21 bases remaining between them. Germline V gene lookup returns CDR1 MNHEY and CDR2 SMNVEV (reference sequence). CDR3 length equals 17 residues. The CDR3 here is CASSFSPAGFSDYEQYF. CDR3 DNA: TGTGCCAGCAGTTTTAGCCCAGCGGGCTTTTCCGACTACGAGCAGTACTTC.

The chain is built from TRBV12-5 and TRBJ1-5; no clear D gene. The V gene lost 4 bases and the J gene lost 0 bases, with 10 bases spanning the gap. Germline CDR1 is LGHNT and CDR2 is FRNRAP. CDR3 length: 15 residues. CDR3 protein: CASGWSGPSNQPQHF. In nucleotides, the CDR3 is TGTGCTAGTGGTTGGAGCGGACCTAGCAATCAGCCCCAGCATTTT.

Remarks on this clone: At one of its ends the junction is not consistent with the germline gene, which may arise from a read error. The rearrangement links TRBV19 to TRBJ1-5; D perhaps matches TRBD1 (5 bases). Germline V lookup: CDR1 LNHDA, CDR2 SQIVND (reference sequence). The length of the CDR3 is 14 residues. CDR3 in amino acids: CASSIVGDVLISSF. The DNA of the CDR3 is TGTGCCAGTAGTATAGTTGGGGACGTACTAATCAGCTCGTTT.

The rearrangement joins TRBV5-5 to TRBJ1-1; D gene unclear. Germline loops: CDR1 SGHKS, CDR2 YYEKEE (reference sequence). V lost 2 bases and J lost 0, with 14 bases in between. CDR3 length: 16 amino acids. DNA for the CDR3: TGTGCCAGCAGCTTAGAATTCAGGAGGGTGAACACTGAAGCTTTCTTT. It is translated as CASSLEFRRVNTEAFF. Full variable domain (remainder filled in from reference TRBV5-5 and TRBJ1-1): DAGVTQSPTHLIKTRGQQVTLRCSPISGHKSVSWYQQVLGQGPQFIFQYYEKEERGRGNFPDRFSARQFPNYSSELNVNALLLGDSALYLCASSLEFRRVNTEAFFGQGTRLTVV.

This clone has just a few counts. The chain carries TRBV19 and TRBJ2-7; 8 nucleotides line up with TRBD1. V shed 5 bases and J 3 bases; nucleotides not matched to a gene: 6. Per germline, CDR1 LNHDA and CDR2 SQIVND (reference sequence). The CDR3 loop spans 14 amino acids. In DNA, the CDR3 is TGTGCCAGTAGTTACCCGGACAGGGTCTACGAGCAGTACTTC. As protein: CASSYPDRVYEQYF.

V is TRBV6-1 and J is TRBJ1-1; 8 bases line up with TRBD1. The germline CDR1 and CDR2 sequences are MNHNS and SASEGT. Trimming cost V 6 bases and J 6 bases; bases outside gene matches: 9. The CDR3 has 14 residues. CDR3 in DNA: TGTGCCAGCAGCTCAAGACAGGGGAGGGCTGAAGCTTTCTTT. This encodes CASSSRQGRAEAFF.

The rearrangement joins TRBV3-1 (or the pseudogene TRBV3-2) to TRBJ1-1; D call uncertain. The CDR3 is 16 residues long. Trimming stripped 1 base from V and 4 bases from J, with 16 bases between. Germline V gene sequence: CDR1 LGHDT, CDR2 YNNKEL (reference sequence). CDR3 protein: CASSQGLRQRSTEAFF. The DNA of the CDR3 is TGTGCCAGCAGCCAAGGGCTTCGGCAGCGGAGCACTGAAGCTTTCTTT.

The CDR3 region has the DNA TGTGCCAGCAGCCTTTTCAACAGGGAGATGGATTCACCCCTCCACTTT. It yields the protein CASSLFNREMDSPLHF. The chain recombines TRBV7-3 with TRBJ1-6; possibly TRBD1 for D (6 bases). CDR3 length equals 16 residues. Trimming pared 5 bases from V and 8 bases from J, leaving 19 bases between. Germline CDR1 SGHTA, CDR2 FQGTGA.

This clone appeared a single time. The rearrangement links TRBV27 to TRBJ1-3, with a weak D call TRBD1 (5 bases). There are 16 residues in the CDR3. The V end lost 0 bases, the J end lost 3 bases, and 12 bases lay between the germline ends. Per the germline V gene, CDR1 is MNHEY and CDR2 is SMNVEV (reference sequence). The CDR3 loop reads CASSLSPLGGGNTIYF. The DNA of the CDR3 is TGTGCCAGCAGTTTATCCCCCCTTGGGGGTGGAAACACCATATATTTT.

J is TRBJ2-2 and V is TRBV7-7; a possible D gene is TRBD1 (6 bases). Germline CDR1 reads SSHAT; CDR2 reads FNYEAQ (reference sequence). V was clipped by 5 bases and J by 3 bases, with 13 bases between them. The CDR3 runs to 15 residues. The CDR3 sequence: CASSAGTPDTGELFF. The CDR3 DNA reads TGTGCCAGCAGCGCCGGGACACCAGACACCGGGGAGCTGTTTTTT.

This clone was detected only a few times. V gene TRBV6-5 combines with J gene TRBJ1-2; a possible D gene is TRBD1 (6 bases). This CDR3 spans 13 amino acids. Trimming stripped 9 bases from V and 7 bases from J, with 18 bases between. Germline CDR1 is MNHEY and CDR2 is SVGAGI. CDR3 nucleotides: TGTGCCAGTCTCAACCCCACAGGGAGTGGCTACACCTTC. It is translated as CASLNPTGSGYTF.

This chain links TRBV19 with TRBJ2-1; 11 positions agree with TRBD2. Germline V gene lookup returns CDR1 LNHDA and CDR2 SQIVND (reference sequence). The CDR3 contains 18 residues. Losses at the gene ends were 4 bases for V and 7 bases for J; bases not matched to a gene: 15. The CDR3 nucleotides read TGTGCCAGTAGTAGATCGTTAGCGGGAGGGCTAAAGGCGAATGAGCAGTTCTTC. The encoded protein is CASSRSLAGGLKANEQFF.

This clone is a singleton in its sample. The chain employs TRBV6-2 or TRBV6-3 and TRBJ1-2; D is unresolved. V lost 6 bases and J 6 bases, leaving 14 bases between the germline ends. The CDR3 runs 13 residues. The germline V gene encodes CDR1 MNHEY and CDR2 SVGEGT. The CDR3 here is CASSPTWGNGYTF. The DNA of the CDR3 is TGTGCCAGCAGCCCTACATGGGGAAATGGCTACACCTTC.

In its sample, this clone was seen once. CDR3 sequence: CASSGGASSWTDTQYF. CDR3 sequence (DNA): TGTGCCAGCAGTGGGGGGGCCAGCAGTTGGACAGATACGCAGTATTTT. The chain joins TRBV27 to TRBJ2-3; TRBD2 might be the D (7 bases). V gave up 5 bases and J gave up 3 bases, with 18 bases separating them. The CDR3 runs to 16 residues. Germline CDR1 MNHEY, CDR2 SMNVEV (reference sequence).

This chain joins TRBV7-3 and TRBJ2-5; unclear D gene. Trimming pared 4 bases from V and 1 base from J, leaving 19 bases between. The length of the CDR3 is 17 residues. Germline loops: CDR1 SGHTA, CDR2 FQGTGA. Written as DNA, the CDR3 is TGTGCCAGCAGCTCTTACCCTCGGGTGACGGGCCAAGAGACCCAGTACTTC. Protein sequence: CASSSYPRVTGQETQYF.

The genes are TRBV5-1 and TRBJ1-1, with D possibly TRBD1 on 6 matching bases. Germline V gene lookup returns CDR1 SGHRS and CDR2 YFSETQ. V lost 3 bases to trimming and J lost 4 bases, with 13 bases between them. This CDR3 region has 14 residues. CDR3 sequence: CASSSTGIGTEAFF. For the CDR3, the DNA is TGCGCCAGCAGCTCTACAGGGATTGGCACTGAAGCTTTCTTT.

This clone was observed a handful of times. The rearrangement joins TRBV6-2 or TRBV6-3 to TRBJ2-5; D possibly corresponds to TRBD1 (5 bases). The CDR3 has 17 amino acids. The germline V gene encodes CDR1 MNHEY and CDR2 SVGEGT. Trimming removed 3 bases at V and 4 bases at J, with 21 bases between. In nucleotides, the CDR3 is TGTGCCAGCAGTTATAGTTATACAGGTGACCAAGGAGAGACCCAGTACTTC. The encoded protein is CASSYSYTGDQGETQYF.

In DNA form, the CDR3 reads TGTGCCAGCACCGCCGGGACACACTCTGGAAACACCATATATTTT. Encoded protein: CASTAGTHSGNTIYF. The chain joins TRBV28 to TRBJ1-3; tentatively, D is TRBD1 (6 bases). Germline CDR1 MDHEN, CDR2 SYDVKM. The V gene lost 7 bases and the J gene lost 0 bases, with 13 bases spanning the gap. The CDR3 extends over 15 amino acids.

V and J are TRBV2 and TRBJ1-5; TRBD1 matches 9 bases. V lost 5 bases and J lost 6; bases outside the gene matches: 8. Germline CDR1 and CDR2: SNHLY and FYNNEI. The CDR3 covers 15 residues. CDR3 DNA: TGTGCCAGCAGTTCGGACAGGGGTGGAGGTCAGCCCCAGCATTTT. Translated, it gives CASSSDRGGGQPQHF.

This clone appeared a single time. V and J are TRBV30 and TRBJ1-1; 7 positions match TRBD1. This CDR3 comprises 14 residues. V gave up 3 bases and J gave up 0 bases; unmatched junction bases: 4. Germline CDR1 GTSNPN, CDR2 SVGIG (reference sequence). The CDR3 reads CAWSRDSMNTEAFF. The CDR3 DNA follows: TGTGCCTGGAGCCGGGACAGTATGAACACTGAAGCTTTCTTT. Full variable domain (rest looked up from reference TRBV30 and TRBJ1-1): SQTIHQWPATLVQPVGSPLSLECTVEGTSNPNLYWYRQAAGRGLQLLFYSVGIGQISSEVPQNLSASRPQDRQFILSSKKLLLSDSGFYLCAWSRDSMNTEAFFGQGTRLTVV.